This passage covers 27 T cell receptor beta chains from one sample sequenced in a study of T cells in Graves' hyperthyroidism and ophthalmopathy. RNA transcripts yielded amplified TCR beta CDR3 regions. First-round RT-PCR with HTBI primers amplified the TCR CDR3 region. MiXCR, run by TCRdb on the multiplex PCR reads, gives a single entry per CDR3 protein. The sample holds 550,000 to 800,000 distinct CDR3 sequences, 15% to 20% seen once. The specimen was blood. The receptors shown here come from a man younger than 30 with Graves' hyperthyroidism.

The V call is TRBV7-9, the J call TRBJ1-5; D not certain. The germline V gene encodes CDR1 SEHNR and CDR2 FQNEAQ (reference sequence). The CDR3 spans 14 residues. V was cut by 2 bases and J by 4 bases, with 9 bases left in between. CDR3 DNA sequence: TGTGCCAGCAGCTTAAGTGGGCAGAATCAGCCCCAGCATTTT. This sequence encodes CASSLSGQNQPQHF.

This clonotype was recorded at least ten times. The V and J genes are TRBV2 and TRBJ1-2; the match to TRBD1 covers 7 bases. Germline V gene lookup returns CDR1 SNHLY and CDR2 FYNNEI. The CDR3 consists of 13 residues. With V trimmed by 2 bases and J by 5 bases, 2 bases remained unmatched. The CDR3 nucleotides read TGTGCCAGCAGTGAACAGGGGGGATATGGCTACACCTTC. Protein product: CASSEQGGYGYTF.

This clonotype was seen only a few times. The chain employs TRBV12-3 or TRBV12-4 and TRBJ2-1; maybe TRBD2 (5 bases). The CDR3 sequence is 14 residues long. The V end lost 3 bases, the J end lost 4 bases, and 10 bases lay between the germline ends. Written as DNA, the CDR3 is TGTGCCAGCAGTTTCTATCGGGATTACAATGAGCAGTTCTTC. This codes for CASSFYRDYNEQFF.

This clonotype was detected many times. The chain recombines TRBV7-9 with TRBJ2-1, with D tentatively TRBD1 (6 bases). Germline CDR1 is SEHNR and CDR2 is FQNEAQ (reference sequence). Trimming left V 3 bases short and J 8 bases short, with 23 bases between. This CDR3 comprises 17 residues. CDR3 in DNA: TGTGCCAGCAGCTTCCCGGGACACTCAGGACTTTCGGATGAGCAGTTCTTC. Translated, it gives CASSFPGHSGLSDEQFF.

V gene TRBV19 combines with J gene TRBJ2-1; D unclear. V lost 5 bases and J 1 base, leaving 12 bases between the germline ends. Per the germline V gene, CDR1 is LNHDA and CDR2 is SQIVND (reference sequence). The CDR3 consists of 15 residues. CDR3 residues: CASSEDLVSYNEQFF. The DNA for the CDR3 is TGTGCCAGTAGTGAGGACCTCGTTTCCTACAATGAGCAGTTCTTC.

There are a few counts of this clonotype. The rearrangement uses TRBV20-1 and TRBJ1-5; weak D call: TRBD1 (6 bases). This CDR3 has 12 amino acids. Per the germline V gene, CDR1 is DFQATT and CDR2 is SNEGSKA (reference sequence). V was clipped by 5 bases and J by 7 bases, with 12 bases between them. Here the CDR3 reads CSASRGGQPQHF. The CDR3 DNA reads as TGCAGTGCTTCCAGGGGCGGCCAGCCCCAGCATTTT.

The sample holds a few counts of this clonotype. CDR3 amino acids: CASSSGRLAGFKDTQYF. CDR3 DNA sequence: TGTGCCAGCAGTTCGGGAAGACTAGCGGGATTTAAAGATACGCAGTATTTT. The chain employs TRBV6-5 and TRBJ2-3; 11 bases align to TRBD2. Germline CDR1 and CDR2: MNHEY and SVGAGI. V gave up 4 bases and J gave up 5 bases; unmatched junction bases: 11. This CDR3 has 17 amino acids.

The chain recombines TRBV12-5 with TRBJ2-1, with 8 positions matching TRBD1. Germline values: CDR1 LGHNT, CDR2 FRNRAP. CDR3 length: 14 amino acids. The ends lost 6 bases at V and 3 bases at J; junction bases unmatched: 4. This CDR3 reads CASGFGQGYNEQFF. As DNA, the CDR3 is TGTGCTAGTGGCTTCGGACAGGGCTACAATGAGCAGTTCTTC.

In its sample, this clonotype was seen a few times. This chain connects TRBV5-5 to TRBJ2-1; D ambiguous. The CDR3 spans 13 residues. Trimming removed 2 bases at V and 6 bases at J, with 9 bases between. Looked up from germline, CDR1 is SGHKS and CDR2 is YYEKEE (reference sequence). This chain's CDR3 is CASSFDGINEQFF. The CDR3 DNA sequence: TGTGCCAGCAGCTTTGATGGAATCAATGAGCAGTTCTTC.

The chain joins TRBV7-9 to TRBJ1-1, with unresolved D. CDR1 and CDR2 (germline): SEHNR, FQNEAQ (reference sequence). CDR3 size: 13 residues. V lost 4 bases and J lost 5, with 11 bases in between. The CDR3 DNA sequence: TGTGCCAGCAGCTCAACAGAAGGGACTGAAGCTTTCTTT. It yields the protein CASSSTEGTEAFF.

The chain has TRBV6-5 and TRBJ2-5, with D perhaps matching TRBD2 (6 bases). The CDR3 length is 15 residues. Germline V gives CDR1 MNHEY, CDR2 SVGAGI. V lost 0 bases, J lost 0 bases, and 8 bases lay in between. CDR3 residues: CASSYSGGNQETQYF. The CDR3 nucleotides read TGTGCCAGCAGTTACTCGGGCGGGAACCAAGAGACCCAGTACTTC.

This clonotype turned up a few times. A much larger clone is a single base away; this may be a read error. The rearrangement uses TRBV28 and TRBJ2-7; 9 bases fit TRBD2. Germline CDR1 MDHEN, CDR2 SYDVKM. V shed 5 bases and J 6 bases; nucleotides not matched to a gene: 8. The CDR3 is 14 residues long. This chain's CDR3 is CASSPWLAGSEQYF. As DNA, the CDR3 is TGTGCCAGCAGTCCCTGGCTAGCGGGAAGCGAGCAGTACTTC.

This clonotype was recorded at least ten times. The chain carries TRBV5-6 and TRBJ2-2; D not certain. CDR1 SGHDT and CDR2 YYEEEE come from the germline V gene. The V end lost 4 bases, the J end lost 7 bases, and 14 bases lay between the germline ends. The CDR3 runs 14 residues. In DNA form, the CDR3 reads TGTGCCAGCAGCCTCAGAACTACCCGCGGGGAGCTGTTTTTT. Protein: CASSLRTTRGELFF.

The chain uses TRBV11-3 and TRBJ2-2, with D maybe TRBD2 (5 bases). V was clipped by 4 bases and J by 7 bases, with 16 bases between them. CDR3 length: 15 amino acids. The germline CDR1 and CDR2 sequences are SGHNT and YENEEA. CDR3: CASSSRRGSGGELFF. The CDR3 nucleotides read TGTGCCAGCAGCTCCCGACGGGGATCAGGCGGGGAGCTGTTTTTT.

This clonotype came up a few times. The genes are TRBV27 and TRBJ1-6; D is possibly TRBD1 (5 bases). The CDR3 is 13 amino acids. Germline V gene lookup returns CDR1 MNHEY and CDR2 SMNVEV (reference sequence). V lost 3 bases, J lost 10 bases, and 10 bases lay in between. CDR3 sequence reads: CASSFLGPSPLHF. DNA for the CDR3: TGTGCCAGCAGTTTCCTGGGACCGTCACCCCTCCACTTT.

This clonotype was recorded many times. J is TRBJ2-5 and V is TRBV28, with 9 bases lining up with TRBD2. CDR1 MDHEN and CDR2 SYDVKM come from the germline V gene. J was trimmed by 1 base and V by 4 bases; bases with no gene match: 1. The CDR3 spans 14 residues. The CDR3 coding sequence is TGTGCCAGCAGTTCGACTAGCGGCCAAGAGACCCAGTACTTC. This translates into CASSSTSGQETQYF.

The rearrangement uses TRBV6-5 and TRBJ2-1; TRBD2 agrees at 9 bases. The CDR3 is made up of 16 amino acids. CDR1 and CDR2 from the germline V gene are MNHEY and SVGAGI. V was clipped by 0 bases and J by 6 bases; unmatched bases: 6. CDR3 residues: CASSYSNPGLANEQFF. The CDR3 bases are TGTGCCAGCAGTTACTCAAACCCGGGACTAGCCAATGAGCAGTTCTTC.

Ten or more counts support this clonotype. This chain joins TRBV11-2 and TRBJ2-1, with 7 positions matching TRBD2. V trimming: 6 bases; J trimming: 6 bases; junction bases outside the gene matches: 11. The CDR3 spans 15 residues. Germline assignment: CDR1 SGHAT and CDR2 FQNNGV. The DNA of the CDR3 is TGTGCCAGCAGTCGCTCGGGCGGGAGTTTCAATGAGCAGTTCTTC. This gives the protein CASSRSGGSFNEQFF.

This clonotype was seen at least ten times. J is TRBJ2-2 and V is TRBV7-2, with 10 bases identical to TRBD2. V trimming: 2 bases; J trimming: 6 bases; junction bases outside the gene matches: 9. Per germline, CDR1 SGHTA and CDR2 FQGNSA. The CDR3 consists of 17 residues. DNA of the CDR3: TGTGCCAGCAGCTTAAAGGCTAGCGGGAGTCTCCCCGGGGAGCTGTTTTTT. This codes for CASSLKASGSLPGELFF. Complete variable domain (other parts from reference TRBV7-2 and TRBJ2-2): GAGVSQSPSNKVTEKGKDVELRCDPISGHTALYWYRQSLGQGLEFLIYFQGNSAPDKSGLPSDRFSAERTGGSVSTLTIQRTQQEDSAVYLCASSLKASGSLPGELFFGEGSRLTVL.

This clonotype was counted many times. The CDR3 loop is CSARDYSESTDTQYF. CDR3 nucleotide sequence: TGCAGTGCTAGAGATTACAGCGAAAGCACAGATACGCAGTATTTT. The chain uses TRBV20-1 and TRBJ2-3, with D hard to call. This CDR3 spans 15 amino acids. V dropped 0 bases and J dropped 0 bases, with 10 bases sitting between them. Germline CDR1 reads DFQATT; CDR2 reads SNEGSKA (reference sequence).

V gene TRBV27 combines with J gene TRBJ1-5; no definite D call. The CDR3 runs 14 residues. Per the germline V gene, CDR1 is MNHEY and CDR2 is SMNVEV (reference sequence). The germline V and J ends were trimmed by 6 bases and 13 bases, with 22 bases remaining between them. CDR3 sequence reads: CASRPSRTVTLQHF. CDR3 bases: TGTGCCAGCAGACCATCTCGGACCGTTACACTTCAGCATTTT.

The rearrangement joins TRBV27 to TRBJ2-7, with 13 bases matching TRBD2. CDR3 length: 18 residues. Germline CDR1 and CDR2: MNHEY and SMNVEV (reference sequence). Trimming removed 5 bases from V and 6 bases from J; junction bases left unmatched: 16. CDR3 DNA sequence: TGTGCCAGCAGTGCTCGCCGCAGGACTAGCGGGAGTTACGGCGAGCAGTACTTC. Translating it yields CASSARRRTSGSYGEQYF.

Note on this clonotype: Mismatch with germline at one junction end may stem from a read error. This sequence joins TRBV18 and TRBJ2-7; 7 nucleotides match TRBD1. From germline, CDR1 is KGHSH and CDR2 LQKENI. This CDR3 has 15 amino acids. CDR3 loop: CASSRDRDSSCEQYF. CDR3 nucleotides: TGTGCCAGCTCTCGCGACCGGGACAGTTCCTGCGAGCAGTACTTC.

The V and J genes are TRBV6-2 or TRBV6-3 and TRBJ1-2; D is possibly TRBD1 (5 bases). The CDR3 consists of 16 residues. Looked up from germline, CDR1 is MNHEY and CDR2 is SVGEGT. Trimming took 2 bases from V and 4 from J, leaving 17 bases between them. The CDR3 loop reads CASSYGDSGVVYGYTF. The CDR3 DNA is TGTGCCAGCAGTTACGGGGACTCCGGGGTAGTCTATGGCTACACCTTC.

The V call is TRBV12-3 or TRBV12-4, the J call TRBJ1-2, with D tentatively TRBD1 (5 bases). V shed 6 bases and J shed 4 bases, with 21 bases lying between them. The length of the CDR3 is 16 residues. CDR3 residues: CASRARGRDFAYGYTF. CDR3 bases: TGTGCCAGCAGGGCACGGGGCAGGGACTTTGCCTATGGCTACACCTTC.

This clonotype occurred a few times. This chain connects TRBV28 to TRBJ2-7; 9 bases fit TRBD1. The CDR3 runs to 15 residues. Germline V CDR1 and CDR2: MDHEN, SYDVKM. V shed 7 bases and J 5 bases; nucleotides not matched to a gene: 12. CDR3 in DNA: TGTGCCAGCAACCTCTCCGGGACAGGGAGTAACGAGCAGTACTTC. It yields the protein CASNLSGTGSNEQYF.

The chain has TRBV20-1 and TRBJ1-2; D possibly corresponds to TRBD1 (5 bases). The CDR3 is 13 residues long. Germline values: CDR1 DFQATT, CDR2 SNEGSKA (reference sequence). V shed 3 bases and J shed 4 bases, with 12 bases lying between them. This CDR3 reads CSARSRDVYGYTF. The CDR3, as DNA: TGCAGTGCTAGGAGCAGGGATGTCTATGGCTACACCTTC.